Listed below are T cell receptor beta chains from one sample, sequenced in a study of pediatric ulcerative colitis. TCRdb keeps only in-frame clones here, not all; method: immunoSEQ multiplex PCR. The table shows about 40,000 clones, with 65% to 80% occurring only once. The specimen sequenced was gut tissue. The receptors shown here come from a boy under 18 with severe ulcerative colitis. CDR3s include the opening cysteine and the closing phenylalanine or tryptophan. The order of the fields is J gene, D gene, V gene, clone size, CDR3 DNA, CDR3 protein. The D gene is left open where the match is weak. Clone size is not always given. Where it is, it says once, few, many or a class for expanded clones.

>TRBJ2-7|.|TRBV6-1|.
TGTGCCAGCAGTGAACAGGGATCCTACGAGCAGTACTTC
CASSEQGSYEQYF
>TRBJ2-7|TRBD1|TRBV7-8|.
TGTGCCAGCAGCTTGGACAGGGCCTACGAGCAGTACTTC
CASSLDRAYEQYF
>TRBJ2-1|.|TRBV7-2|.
TGTGCCAGCAGCTTAGGGTCAGCCTCCTACAATGAGCAGTTCTTC
CASSLGSASYNEQFF
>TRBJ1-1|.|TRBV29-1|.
TGCAGCGTTGCAGGGGATTTTGTAGGAGCTTTCTTT
CSVAGDFVGAFF
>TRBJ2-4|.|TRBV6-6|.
TGTGCCAGCAGTTACTCTCGGGGGAACATTCAGTACTTC
CASSYSRGNIQYF
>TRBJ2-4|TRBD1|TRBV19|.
TGTGCCAGTAGTATATCGGGGACAGAGTACTTC
CASSISGTEYF
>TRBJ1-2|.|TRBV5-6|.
TGTGCCAGCAGCTTCGGGACGGATTATGGCTACACCTTC
CASSFGTDYGYTF
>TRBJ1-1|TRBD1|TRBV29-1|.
TGCAGCGTTGAAGAAGACAGGGCGGGCACTGAAGCTTTCTTT
CSVEEDRAGTEAFF
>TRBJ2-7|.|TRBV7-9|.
TGTGCCAGCAGCAAACCGGGGTTCTACGAGCAGTACTTC
CASSKPGFYEQYF
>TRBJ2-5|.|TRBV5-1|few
TGCGCCAGCAGCATATTAGTGGGGGTTCAAGAGACCCAGTACTTC
CASSILVGVQETQYF
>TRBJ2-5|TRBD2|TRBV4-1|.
TGCGCCAGCAGCCCACTACTTAGCGGGAGCTACCAAGAGACCCAGTACTTC
CASSPLLSGSYQETQYF
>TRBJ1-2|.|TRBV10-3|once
TGTGCCATCAGTGAGGTCCCGACTAAGGATGGCTACACCTTC
CAISEVPTKDGYTF
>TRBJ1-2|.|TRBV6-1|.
TGTGCCAGCAGTGGGGTCCGCTATGGCTACACCTTC
CASSGVRYGYTF
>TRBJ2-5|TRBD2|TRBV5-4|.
TGTGCCAGCAGCTTTGGATACACTAGCGGGGCAGAGACCCAGTACTTC
CASSFGYTSGAETQYF
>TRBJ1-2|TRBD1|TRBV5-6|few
TGTGCCAGCAGCCCCTACAGGGGAGCCGACTATGGCTACACCTTC
CASSPYRGADYGYTF
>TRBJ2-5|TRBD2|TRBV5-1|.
TGCGCCAGCAGCTTGGCCGGGGTAGCGGGAAAAGAGACCCAGTACTTC
CASSLAGVAGKETQYF
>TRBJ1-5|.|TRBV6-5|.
TGTGCCAGCAGCCCAACAAGGGGGAGGCATCAGCCCCAGCATTTT
CASSPTRGRHQPQHF
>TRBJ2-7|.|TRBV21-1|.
TGTGCCAGCAGCAAAGCCCGCGGTTCCTACGAGCAGTACTTC
CASSKARGSYEQYF
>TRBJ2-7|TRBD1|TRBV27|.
TGTGCCAGCAAACCGGGACAGGGAAGCTACGAGCAGTACTTC
CASKPGQGSYEQYF